Below, 32 T cell receptor beta chains from the same sample are listed, as sequenced in a study of ipilimumab plus nivolumab after autologous stem cell transplantation. Sequencing was performed with immunoSEQ multiplex PCR; in TCRdb, only in-frame clones are kept and a portion is missing. In the table there are 43,000 or so clones, 70% to 90% of which are singletons. The sample consisted of PBMCs, taken in a trial of ipilimumab plus nivolumab as post-transplant consolidation. Receptor source: a male donor with multiple myeloma.

This chain links TRBV18 with TRBJ2-7; maybe TRBD1 (6 bases). CDR1 KGHSH and CDR2 LQKENI come from the germline V gene. The CDR3 runs to 15 residues. Between the trimmed V and J ends, which lost 3 bases and 5 bases, there was a span of 17 bases. The CDR3 nucleotides are TGTGCCAGCTCACCCTTGGGCCAGGGGTTAGACGAGCAGTACTTC. Its translation: CASSPLGQGLDEQYF.

The chain has TRBV30 and TRBJ2-2; D perhaps matches TRBD2 (5 bases). Germline assignment: CDR1 GTSNPN and CDR2 SVGIG (reference sequence). With 3 bases removed from V and 3 bases from J, the gap between germline ends came to 8 bases. CDR3 size: 13 residues. CDR3 bases: TGTGCCTGGAGGAGGGTGGACACCGGGGAGCTGTTTTTT. Its translation: CAWRRVDTGELFF.

CDR3 loop: CASATVEKHTGELFF. DNA of the CDR3: TGCGCCAGCGCCACGGTTGAGAAGCACACCGGGGAGCTGTTTTTT. The chain links TRBV5-1 to TRBJ2-2, with D unclear. The CDR3 is 15 residues long. Trimming pared 7 bases from V and 3 bases from J, leaving 16 bases between. The V gene's germline CDR1 is SGHRS and CDR2 YFSETQ.

This chain connects TRBV25-1 to TRBJ2-5; 8 nucleotides align to TRBD2. CDR3 length: 15 amino acids. Trimming removed 4 bases from V and 2 bases from J; junction bases left unmatched: 6. Germline V gene data show CDR1 as MGHDK and CDR2 as SYGVNS. In DNA, the CDR3 is TGTGCCAGCAGTGTTCGAGCGGGGGTACAAGAGACCCAGTACTTC. Protein product: CASSVRAGVQETQYF.

The V and J genes are TRBV5-4 and TRBJ2-5, with D tentatively TRBD2 (6 bases). Germline V gene data show CDR1 as SGHNT and CDR2 as YYREEE (reference sequence). The CDR3 is 14 residues long. Trimming cost V 4 bases and J 1 base, with 11 bases left between them. This CDR3 reads CASSPTSSQETQYF. The DNA for the CDR3 is TGTGCCAGCAGCCCTACTAGCAGCCAAGAGACCCAGTACTTC.

The V call is TRBV7-8, the J call TRBJ2-2, with 11 nucleotides matching TRBD1. Trimming removed 5 bases from V and 6 bases from J; junction bases left unmatched: 5. This CDR3 is 15 amino acids long. Germline V lookup: CDR1 SGHVS, CDR2 FQNEAQ. DNA of the CDR3: TGTGCCAGCAGCCGCGGGACAGGGGGGGCCGGGGAGCTGTTTTTT. It specifies CASSRGTGGAGELFF.

V usage is TRBV9 and J usage is TRBJ2-5, with D possibly matching TRBD2 (6 bases). The DNA end is a closer match to TRBJ2-7, so the J assignment may be wrong. Germline lookup yields CDR1 SGDLS and CDR2 YYNGEE. CDR3 length: 15 amino acids. The CDR3 reads CASSVSSASSYEQYF. The CDR3 nucleotides are TGTGCCAGCAGCGTCTCTAGCGCGAGCTCCTACGAGCAGTACTTC.

The chain carries TRBV6-5 and TRBJ1-1; D unclear. Germline V gene sequence: CDR1 MNHEY, CDR2 SVGAGI. This CDR3 contains 14 residues. V was shortened by 0 bases and J by 2 bases, with 7 bases between the two germline ends. The DNA for the CDR3 is TGTGCCAGCAGTTACTCGACCAGCAACACTGAAGCTTTCTTT. This encodes CASSYSTSNTEAFF.

This chain joins TRBV2 and TRBJ1-1; maybe TRBD1 (5 bases). Germline values: CDR1 SNHLY, CDR2 FYNNEI. Trimming pared 6 bases from V and 0 bases from J, leaving 11 bases between. This CDR3 has 14 amino acids. CDR3 loop: CASRVTELNTEAFF. The CDR3 DNA reads as TGTGCCAGCAGGGTGACAGAGTTGAACACTGAAGCTTTCTTT.

The V and J genes are TRBV21-1 and TRBJ2-3. TRBV21-1 is termed a pseudogene. The CDR3 contains 17 residues. CDR3 nucleotides: TGTGCCAGCAGCAAAGTAATACGGGACGGGGGCACAGATACGCAGTATTTT. Encoded protein: CASSKVIRDGGTDTQYF.

This chain uses TRBV11-2 with TRBJ2-7, with 11 bases lining up with TRBD2. This CDR3 has 16 amino acids. After removal of 4 bases from V and 7 bases from J, the junction contained 12 bases not matched to a gene. Germline assignment: CDR1 SGHAT and CDR2 FQNNGV. This CDR3 is CASSSYSGRARVEQYF. CDR3 DNA: TGTGCCAGCAGCTCGTATAGCGGGAGGGCCCGAGTGGAGCAGTACTTC.

The chain is built from TRBV19 and TRBJ2-7; D is perhaps TRBD1 or TRBD2 (5 bases each). V was cut by 7 bases and J by 0 bases, with 10 bases left in between. This CDR3 contains 13 residues. The germline V gene encodes CDR1 LNHDA and CDR2 SQIVND (reference sequence). The CDR3 region has the DNA TGTGCCAGTAAGAGGGGCCGCTCCTACGAGCAGTACTTC. It encodes CASKRGRSYEQYF.

The rearrangement links TRBV7-6 to TRBJ2-7; TRBD2 agrees at 8 bases. The CDR3 length is 17 residues. V lost 3 bases, J lost 5 bases, and 15 bases stayed unmatched. Germline lookup yields CDR1 SGHVS and CDR2 FNYEAQ. The CDR3 DNA follows: TGTGCCAGCAGCTTCGGCGGGGGGTTAGTTTTTGGTGACGAGCAGTACTTC. This encodes CASSFGGGLVFGDEQYF.

The V call is TRBV7-9, the J call TRBJ2-7; maybe TRBD2 (6 bases). The CDR3 has 15 amino acids. Trimming took off 5 bases at V and 3 bases at J, with 17 bases between the two ends. Germline V gene lookup returns CDR1 SEHNR and CDR2 FQNEAQ (reference sequence). The CDR3 loop reads CASSQASAGFYEQYF. CDR3 nucleotide sequence: TGTGCCAGCAGCCAAGCCTCGGCGGGGTTCTACGAGCAGTACTTC.

The chain links TRBV28 to TRBJ1-2; TRBD1 might be the D (5 bases). Germline CDR1 reads MDHEN; CDR2 reads SYDVKM. V lost 3 bases, J lost 4 bases, and 12 bases lay in between. The CDR3 has 14 residues. The CDR3 DNA is TGTGCCAGCAGTTTTGCAGGGCGACTCTATGGCTACACCTTC. Translated, it gives CASSFAGRLYGYTF.

A single count supports this clone. The chain links TRBV7-9 to TRBJ1-6; 7 bases match TRBD1. CDR3 length: 15 residues. Germline-derived CDR1 and CDR2 are SEHNR and FQNEAQ (reference sequence). The ends lost 5 bases at V and 7 bases at J; junction bases unmatched: 8. DNA of the CDR3: TGTGCCAGCAGCCAAAGGGACAGCCTCAATTCACCCCTCCACTTT. This gives the protein CASSQRDSLNSPLHF.

This rearrangement joins TRBV5-1 to TRBJ2-1; D is perhaps TRBD1 (5 bases). Trimming shortened V by 7 bases and J by 0 bases, and 8 bases separated the two germline ends. The CDR3 is 13 amino acids. Germline values: CDR1 SGHRS, CDR2 YFSETQ. The CDR3 DNA reads TGCGCCAGCCACGACAGCTCCTACAATGAGCAGTTCTTC. Translated: CASHDSSYNEQFF.

The chain recombines TRBV4-2 with TRBJ1-1; maybe TRBD1 (6 bases). This CDR3 contains 15 residues. The germline gives CDR1 LGHNA, CDR2 YNFKEQ. The V and J ends lost 3 bases and 6 bases respectively, with 17 bases between them. The CDR3 spells CASSHQTGGEAEAFF. The CDR3 nucleotides read TGTGCCAGCAGCCATCAGACCGGGGGCGAGGCTGAAGCTTTCTTT.

Only a few counts were recorded for this clone. The gene calls are TRBV7-9 and TRBJ2-2; TRBD2 aligns across 8 bases. With V trimmed by 5 bases and J by 6 bases, 11 bases remained unmatched. From germline, CDR1 is SEHNR and CDR2 FQNEAQ (reference sequence). CDR3 size: 16 residues. The chain's CDR3 is CASSPAGTRYSGELFF. In DNA, the CDR3 is TGTGCCAGCAGCCCCGCCGGGACTAGATATTCCGGGGAGCTGTTTTTT.

The chain links TRBV7-9 to TRBJ2-7; TRBD1 agrees at 8 bases. Unmatched junction bases numbered 6, after V lost 5 bases and J lost 6 bases. The CDR3 contains 13 residues. The germline V gene has CDR1 SEHNR and CDR2 FQNEAQ (reference sequence). This CDR3 reads CASSLLGTGEQYF. In DNA form, the CDR3 reads TGTGCCAGCAGCCTCCTGGGGACAGGCGAGCAGTACTTC.

V gene TRBV18 combines with J gene TRBJ2-3; the match to TRBD1 covers 7 bases. This CDR3 is 16 amino acids long. Unmatched junction bases numbered 5, after V lost 2 bases and J lost 0 bases. From germline, CDR1 is KGHSH and CDR2 LQKENI. The CDR3 region has the DNA TGTGCCAGCTCACCAATGGGACAGAGAAGCACAGATACGCAGTATTTT. Translating it yields CASSPMGQRSTDTQYF.

The chain is built from TRBV9 and TRBJ1-3; the D is unclear. Germline V gene lookup returns CDR1 SGDLS and CDR2 YYNGEE. V shed 0 bases and J shed 2 bases, with 6 bases lying between them. This CDR3 contains 14 residues. The CDR3 sequence is CASSVGTAGNTIYF. The CDR3 DNA is TGTGCCAGCAGCGTAGGAACCGCTGGAAACACCATATATTTT.

The chain carries TRBV19 and TRBJ1-1, with TRBD1 matching 10 bases. Germline trimming cut 3 bases from V and 6 bases from J; bases unmatched to any gene: 10. Germline lookup yields CDR1 LNHDA and CDR2 SQIVND (reference sequence). The CDR3 runs to 16 residues. The CDR3 coding sequence is TGTGCCAGTAGTATGGGAAGGGGACAGGGGATCGCTGAAGCTTTCTTT. Its protein product is CASSMGRGQGIAEAFF.

The chain recombines TRBV19 with TRBJ1-1, with D unclear. V gave up 9 bases and J gave up 5 bases, with 22 bases separating them. CDR3 length: 15 amino acids. Germline-derived CDR1 and CDR2 are LNHDA and SQIVND (reference sequence). CDR3 loop: CASTRTRVSFTEAFF. The CDR3 DNA is TGTGCCAGCACCCGGACGCGGGTAAGTTTTACTGAAGCTTTCTTT.

V usage is TRBV2 and J usage is TRBJ1-5, with TRBD1 as a possible D gene (6 bases). The V end was cut by 4 bases, the J end by 10 bases, with 14 bases between. The CDR3 loop spans 13 amino acids. The V gene's germline CDR1 is SNHLY and CDR2 FYNNEI. The CDR3: CASSVTVGGPQHF. CDR3 nucleotide sequence: TGTGCCAGCAGTGTCACAGTAGGGGGACCCCAGCATTTT.

V is TRBV4-3 and J is TRBJ1-1; TRBD1 might be the D (5 bases). Looked up from germline, CDR1 is LGHNA and CDR2 is YSLEER. The CDR3 has 15 amino acids. V shed 4 bases and J shed 1 base, with 13 bases lying between them. The CDR3 loop is CASSRQAGQNTEAFF. For the CDR3, the DNA is TGCGCCAGCAGCCGGCAGGCAGGGCAGAACACTGAAGCTTTCTTT.

The chain is built from TRBV15 and TRBJ1-5; D unclear. Per germline, CDR1 LNHNV and CDR2 YYDKDF (reference sequence). Between the trimmed V and J ends, which lost 1 base and 4 bases, there was a span of 5 bases. The CDR3 length is 13 residues. The CDR3 DNA follows: TGTGCCACCAGCAGAGTCCGGAATCAGCCCCAGCATTTT. As protein: CATSRVRNQPQHF.

The chain couples TRBV19 to TRBJ2-2; 7 nucleotides line up with TRBD1. This CDR3 spans 14 amino acids. Germline V gene sequence: CDR1 LNHDA, CDR2 SQIVND (reference sequence). With 6 bases clipped from V and 4 bases from J, the junction kept 5 bases outside the gene matches. CDR3 sequence: CASSRDRPTGELFF. The CDR3 region has the DNA TGTGCCAGTAGCCGGGACAGACCCACCGGGGAGCTGTTTTTT.

This sequence joins TRBV7-3 and TRBJ2-3; D remains unclear. Germline CDR1 and CDR2: SGHTA and FQGTGA. This CDR3 has 13 amino acids. Trimming removed 2 bases from V and 2 bases from J, with 5 bases in between. CDR3 coding DNA: TGTGCCAGCAGCTTAGCCTACACAGATACGCAGTATTTT. It encodes CASSLAYTDTQYF.

With regard to this clone: The same CDR3 also results from other DNA sequences found in this sample. V and J are TRBV7-9 and TRBJ2-2; TRBD1 matches at 10 bases. The CDR3 consists of 16 residues. Per the germline V gene, CDR1 is SEHNR and CDR2 is FQNEAQ (reference sequence). The V segment lost 1 base and the J segment 3 bases; nucleotides outside the gene matches: 2. Written as DNA, the CDR3 is TGTGCCAGCAGCTTAGGGACAGGGGGGGACACCGGGGAGCTGTTTTTT. Protein: CASSLGTGGDTGELFF. Full variable domain (outside the CDR3, taken from reference TRBV7-9 and TRBJ2-2): DTGVSQNPRHKITKRGQNVTFRCDPISEHNRLYWYRQTLGQGPEFLTYFQNEAQLEKSRLLSDRFSAERPKGSFSTLEIQRTEQGDSAMYLCASSLGTGGDTGELFFGEGSRLTVL.

V and J are TRBV5-4 and TRBJ2-7, with TRBD2 matching over 9 bases. Per germline, CDR1 SGHNT and CDR2 YYREEE (reference sequence). CDR3 size: 16 residues. V dropped 2 bases and J dropped 2; count of bases not matched to a gene: 8. The CDR3 reads CASSFGAGGRAYEQYF. The CDR3 nucleotides read TGTGCCAGCAGCTTCGGGGCGGGAGGGCGCGCCTACGAGCAGTACTTC.

The rearrangement uses TRBV6-5 and TRBJ2-3, with a weak D call TRBD2 (5 bases). This CDR3 is 13 amino acids long. Germline V gene lookup returns CDR1 MNHEY and CDR2 SVGAGI. The V end lost 6 bases, the J end lost 6 bases, and 13 bases lay between the germline ends. Here the CDR3 DNA reads TGTGCCAGCAGACCCACCGGGGTGGATACGCAGTATTTT. This sequence encodes CASRPTGVDTQYF.